The clone carrying this TCR beta chain has a count of ten or more. Its cognate antigen is unknown. This beta chain is a stray sequence in a library constructed for alpha chains; its clone size is not meaningful. TCRdb re-analysed the 5' RACE reads in MiXCR, keeping a single row per CDR3 protein. The sample records 15,000 to 20,000 distinct CDR3 sequences, 6.2% being singletons. The sample comes from a study of spatial heterogeneity in lung cancer. Turning to the study itself: Consistently, beta-chain sequences turned up in larger numbers than alpha-chain sequences did. A strong correlation was found between TCR transcript counts in tumor regions and a T cell module score derived from matched bulk RNA-seq. Study observations and caveats: Counts that tracked tumor mutation counts were those of expanded intratumoral alpha and beta TCRs. For tumor T cells, estimated coverage reached only approximately 7.7% (alpha) and about 14% (beta).

Time point: sample taken at primary tumor resection. V lost 4 bases, J lost 7 bases, and 11 bases lay in between. The CDR3 contains 14 residues. Looked up from germline, CDR1 is WSHSY and CDR2 is SAAADI. This chain links TRBV10-2 with TRBJ1-6; D ambiguous. The source is a male donor with early-stage non-small cell lung cancer. Sequencing was performed on lung tumor tissue, taken at surgery. The CDR3 sequence: CASSVWEPNSPLHF. The CDR3 DNA is TGCGCCAGCAGTGTATGGGAGCCCAATTCACCCCTCCACTTT.